The 20 T cell receptor beta chains below all came from one sample that was sequenced in a study of blood T cell repertoires in COVID-19. Method: immunoSEQ multiplex PCR; TCRdb's copy keeps in-frame clones and lacks some. The sample gives hundreds of thousands of clones, 70% to 90% of which show up once; roughly 0.76% is in the top ten. Specimen: peripheral blood. The receptor source for this set is a man aged 18 to 29 with COVID-19, enrolled during active disease.

The chain is built from TRBV18 and TRBJ2-5; 8 bases are shared with TRBD1. Germline CDR1 and CDR2: KGHSH and LQKENI. There are 15 residues in the CDR3. Trimming took 3 bases from V and 4 from J; bases not matched to a gene: 7. The CDR3 loop reads CASSPIGQGGETQYF. The CDR3 nucleotides read TGTGCCAGCTCACCGATAGGACAGGGAGGAGAGACCCAGTACTTC.

V is TRBV7-2 and J is TRBJ2-7, with D possibly matching TRBD2 (5 bases). The V gene lost 5 bases and the J gene lost 3 bases, with 8 bases spanning the gap. Per the germline V gene, CDR1 is SGHTA and CDR2 is FQGNSA. The CDR3 contains 12 residues. The CDR3 DNA sequence: TGTGCCAGCAGCAAAACTAGCTACGAGCAGTACTTC. This encodes CASSKTSYEQYF.

The chain has TRBV27 and TRBJ2-7, with D possibly matching TRBD2 (5 bases). Germline assignment: CDR1 MNHEY and CDR2 SMNVEV (reference sequence). With 0 bases removed from V and 6 bases from J, the gap between germline ends came to 9 bases. The CDR3 sequence is 13 residues long. CDR3 sequence (DNA): TGTGCCAGCAGTTTATCCCGGCTAGCCGAGCAGTACTTC. The encoded protein is CASSLSRLAEQYF.

This chain joins TRBV7-9 and TRBJ2-7, with TRBD1 identical over 7 bases. V was clipped by 5 bases and J by 1 base; unmatched bases: 2. The CDR3 is 13 amino acids. Per germline, CDR1 SEHNR and CDR2 FQNEAQ (reference sequence). CDR3 loop: CASSKGQSYEQYF. Here the CDR3 DNA reads TGTGCCAGCAGCAAGGGACAGTCCTACGAGCAGTACTTC.

This clone was seen a single time. This chain uses TRBV7-9 with TRBJ1-4; 11 nucleotides line up with TRBD1. Germline-derived CDR1 and CDR2 are SEHNR and FQNEAQ (reference sequence). The CDR3 covers 15 residues. J gave up 4 bases and V 7 bases, and 5 bases lay outside the gene matches. DNA for the CDR3: TGTGCCAGCACCGGGACAGGGGGAATTAATGAAAAACTGTTTTTT. Translation gives CASTGTGGINEKLFF.

The rearrangement joins TRBV7-9 to TRBJ2-2; 7 nucleotides align to TRBD1. The V and J ends lost 5 bases and 8 bases, in that order; junction bases with no gene match: 8. Germline-derived CDR1 and CDR2 are SEHNR and FQNEAQ (reference sequence). This CDR3 contains 14 residues. The CDR3 DNA is TGTGCCAGCAGCCCTCGGACAGGAATAGGGGAGCTGTTTTTT. This codes for CASSPRTGIGELFF.

This clone has just one count. The J gene is TRBJ2-7, the V gene TRBV2, with 8 bases fitting TRBD2. The CDR3 is made up of 15 amino acids. The V and J ends lost 4 bases and 5 bases, in that order; junction bases with no gene match: 10. Germline V CDR1 and CDR2: SNHLY, FYNNEI. The CDR3 sequence: CASSVNSGAFNEQYF. CDR3 sequence (DNA): TGTGCCAGCAGTGTTAATAGCGGGGCTTTTAACGAGCAGTACTTC.

This chain joins TRBV28 and TRBJ2-5, with D possibly matching TRBD2 (5 bases). This CDR3 spans 16 amino acids. Germline lookup yields CDR1 MDHEN and CDR2 SYDVKM. Trimming left V 5 bases short and J 5 bases short, with 21 bases between. The CDR3 DNA sequence: TGTGCCAGCAGTGCCCCCCGGGGAGTCGGTGGCGAGACCCAGTACTTC. It codes for CASSAPRGVGGETQYF.

The chain uses TRBV25-1 and TRBJ2-7; D unclear. V was clipped by 4 bases and J by 0 bases, with 7 bases between them. This CDR3 spans 13 amino acids. Germline CDR1 is MGHDK and CDR2 is SYGVNS. As DNA, the CDR3 is TGTGCCAGCAGTGGCAGGAACTCCTACGAGCAGTACTTC. Its protein is CASSGRNSYEQYF.

The chain has TRBV7-2 and TRBJ1-1, with D possibly being TRBD1 (6 bases). This CDR3 is 13 amino acids long. Deletions cut 6 bases from V and 6 bases from J, with 14 bases between. Germline CDR1 is SGHTA and CDR2 is FQGNSA. For the CDR3, the DNA is TGTGCCAGCAGTCTAACAGGGTATTCTGAAGCTTTCTTT. Protein: CASSLTGYSEAFF.

The J gene is TRBJ2-1, the V gene TRBV7-9; the match to TRBD2 covers 9 bases. The CDR3 runs 14 residues. Germline V gives CDR1 SEHNR, CDR2 FQNEAQ (reference sequence). Unmatched junction bases numbered 7, after V lost 7 bases and J lost 6 bases. The CDR3 DNA is TGTGCCAGCAACCGGGCTAGCGGGATCAATGAGCAGTTCTTC. This codes for CASNRASGINEQFF.

The chain uses TRBV30 and TRBJ2-5; 7 positions agree with TRBD2. The V gene's germline CDR1 is GTSNPN and CDR2 SVGIG (reference sequence). The J segment lost 3 bases and the V segment lost 3 bases, leaving 4 bases of the junction unmatched. This CDR3 contains 13 residues. The CDR3 sequence: CAWSAGLKETQYF. Written as DNA, the CDR3 is TGTGCCTGGAGCGCGGGACTAAAAGAGACCCAGTACTTC.

This chain uses TRBV5-1 with TRBJ1-3; a possible D gene is TRBD1 (5 bases). Trimming cost V 3 bases and J 3 bases, with 16 bases left between them. Germline values: CDR1 SGHRS, CDR2 YFSETQ. The CDR3 has 16 residues. The CDR3 DNA reads TGCGCCAGCAGCTCCGGGGGAACGGGCGGTGGAAACACCATATATTTT. It translates to CASSSGGTGGGNTIYF.

The rearrangement uses TRBV6-5 and TRBJ2-4, with 7 bases aligning to TRBD1. Germline V gene data show CDR1 as MNHEY and CDR2 as SVGAGI. This CDR3 is built from 14 residues. V shed 7 bases, J shed 3 bases, and the junction held 6 bases outside the gene matches. This chain's CDR3 is CASNRGYDKNIQYF. As DNA, the CDR3 is TGTGCCAGCAACAGGGGTTACGACAAAAACATTCAGTACTTC.

The J gene is TRBJ2-1, the V gene TRBV6-6, with 8 bases aligning to TRBD1. Germline V gives CDR1 MNHNY, CDR2 SVGAGI (reference sequence). This CDR3 spans 15 amino acids. Trimming removed 2 bases from V and 7 bases from J; junction bases left unmatched: 7. In DNA, the CDR3 is TGTGCCAGCAGTTACGGGCAGGGGGCGCCTAATGAGCAGTTCTTC. Encoded protein: CASSYGQGAPNEQFF.

The count of this clone is one. The rearrangement links TRBV27 to TRBJ2-1, with 8 bases aligning to TRBD2. The V gene end was trimmed by 2 bases and the J gene end by 4 bases; junction bases not matched to a gene: 10. The CDR3 is made up of 17 amino acids. Germline V lookup: CDR1 MNHEY, CDR2 SMNVEV (reference sequence). CDR3 in amino acids: CASSLAPSGGLYNEQFF. CDR3 sequence (DNA): TGTGCCAGCAGTTTAGCCCCTTCGGGGGGGCTGTACAATGAGCAGTTCTTC.

In DNA form, the CDR3 reads TGTGCCAGCAGCAGGGACAGGGAAGGGGATACGCAGTATTTT. Encoded protein: CASSRDREGDTQYF. This rearrangement joins TRBV21-1 to TRBJ2-3; the table's TRBD1 call for D was not verified on the DNA. TRBV21-1 corresponds to a pseudogene. The length of the CDR3 is 14 residues.

About this clone: Other DNA sequences in this sample translate to the same CDR3. The V gene is TRBV5-1, the J gene TRBJ2-3; TRBD2 matches 9 bases. With V trimmed by 4 bases and J by 0 bases, 0 bases remained unmatched. From germline, CDR1 is SGHRS and CDR2 YFSETQ. The CDR3 extends over 14 amino acids. CDR3 DNA sequence: TGCGCCAGCAGCAGCGGGGGGAGCACAGATACGCAGTATTTT. Its translation: CASSSGGSTDTQYF.

The rearrangement links TRBV13 to TRBJ2-3; 14 bases are a match to TRBD2. V shed 5 bases, J shed 9 bases, and the junction held 16 bases outside the gene matches. CDR3 length equals 18 residues. Germline loops: CDR1 PRHDT, CDR2 FYEKMQ (reference sequence). The CDR3: CASSPGTSGSFWTGTQYF. The CDR3 DNA reads as TGTGCCAGCAGCCCCGGGACTAGCGGGAGTTTTTGGACAGGGACGCAGTATTTT.

The J gene is TRBJ1-1, the V gene TRBV6-5; D is undetermined. V lost 5 bases to trimming and J lost 1 base, with 8 bases between them. This CDR3 contains 13 residues. The germline gives CDR1 MNHEY, CDR2 SVGAGI. The CDR3 reads CASSQQANTEAFF. CDR3 nucleotides: TGTGCCAGCAGTCAGCAGGCGAACACTGAAGCTTTCTTT.